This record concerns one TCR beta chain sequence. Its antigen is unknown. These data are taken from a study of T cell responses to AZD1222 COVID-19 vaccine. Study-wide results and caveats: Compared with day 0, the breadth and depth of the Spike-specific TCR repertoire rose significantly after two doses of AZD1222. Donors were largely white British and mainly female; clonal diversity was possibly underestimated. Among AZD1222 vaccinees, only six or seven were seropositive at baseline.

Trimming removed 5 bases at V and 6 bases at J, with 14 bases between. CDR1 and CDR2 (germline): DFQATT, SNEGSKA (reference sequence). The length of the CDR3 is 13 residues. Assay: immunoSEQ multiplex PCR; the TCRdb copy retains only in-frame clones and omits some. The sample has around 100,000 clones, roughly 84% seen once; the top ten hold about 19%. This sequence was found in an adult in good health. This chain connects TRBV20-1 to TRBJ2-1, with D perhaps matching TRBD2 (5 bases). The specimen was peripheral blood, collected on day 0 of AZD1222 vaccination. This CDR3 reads CSAGETSSNEQFF. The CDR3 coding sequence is TGCAGTGCTGGTGAAACTAGTAGCAATGAGCAGTTCTTC.